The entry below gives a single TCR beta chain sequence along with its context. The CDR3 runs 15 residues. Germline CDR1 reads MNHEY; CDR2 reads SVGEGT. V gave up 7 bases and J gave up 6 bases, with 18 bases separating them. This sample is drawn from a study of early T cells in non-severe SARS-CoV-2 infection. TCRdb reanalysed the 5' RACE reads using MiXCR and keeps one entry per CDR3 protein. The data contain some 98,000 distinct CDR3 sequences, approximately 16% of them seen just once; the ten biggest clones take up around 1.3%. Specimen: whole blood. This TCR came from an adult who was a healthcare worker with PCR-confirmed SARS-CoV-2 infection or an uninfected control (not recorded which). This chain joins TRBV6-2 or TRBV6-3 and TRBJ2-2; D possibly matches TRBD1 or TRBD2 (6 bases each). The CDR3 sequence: CASTIVGGPSGELFF. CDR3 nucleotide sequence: TGTGCCAGCACCATCGTCGGGGGCCCTTCCGGGGAGCTGTTTTTT.